This T cell receptor beta chain was recorded in a study of vaccination effects on CD4 cells after COVID-19. Regarding the study as a whole: Small numbers of convalescent patients limited the study. It also lacked early post-infection timepoints. Just 1 of 255 vaccine-induced clones in healthy recipients was cross-reactive.

In the ViraFEST assay, antigen-specific CD4+ clonotypes were identified by expansion after peptide-pool stimulation. Having been cultured for roughly 10 days, the cells underwent CD4+ T cell isolation. Previously uninfected by SARS-CoV-2, the vaccine recipients also showed negative nucleocapsid antibodies. Each culture had half its medium swapped for IL-2 medium on days 3 and 7. Details on this clone: What it binds is not known.

Sequencing was performed with immunoSEQ multiplex PCR; in TCRdb, only in-frame clones are kept and a portion is missing. This table holds some 22,000 clones, roughly 73% found once. V was cut by 7 bases and J by 1 base, with 10 bases left in between. CDR1 and CDR2 (germline): LNHDA, SQIVND (reference sequence). This CDR3 spans 13 amino acids. The sequenced sample was CD4+ T cells from PBMCs cultured with HCoV-NL63 spike peptides, obtained before COVID-19 vaccination. This TCR was recovered from a human donor who received a COVID-19 vaccine. The chain combines TRBV19 with TRBJ1-1; the D is unclear. The CDR3 region is CASKWQPNTEAFF. For the CDR3, the DNA is TGTGCCAGTAAATGGCAGCCGAACACTGAAGCTTTCTTT.